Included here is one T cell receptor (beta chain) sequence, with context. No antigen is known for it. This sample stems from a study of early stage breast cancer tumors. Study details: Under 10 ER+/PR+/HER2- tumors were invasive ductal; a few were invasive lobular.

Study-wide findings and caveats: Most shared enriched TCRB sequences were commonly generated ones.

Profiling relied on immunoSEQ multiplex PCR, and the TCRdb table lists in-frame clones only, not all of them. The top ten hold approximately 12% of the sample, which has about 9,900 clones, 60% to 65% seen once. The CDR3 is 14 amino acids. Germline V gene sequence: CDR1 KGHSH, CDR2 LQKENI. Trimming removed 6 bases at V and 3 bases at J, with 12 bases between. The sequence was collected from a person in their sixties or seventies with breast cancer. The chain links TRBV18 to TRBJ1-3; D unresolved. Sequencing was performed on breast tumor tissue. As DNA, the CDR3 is TGTGCCAGCTCTTCCACCCCAGTTGGAAACACCATATATTTT. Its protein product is CASSSTPVGNTIYF.